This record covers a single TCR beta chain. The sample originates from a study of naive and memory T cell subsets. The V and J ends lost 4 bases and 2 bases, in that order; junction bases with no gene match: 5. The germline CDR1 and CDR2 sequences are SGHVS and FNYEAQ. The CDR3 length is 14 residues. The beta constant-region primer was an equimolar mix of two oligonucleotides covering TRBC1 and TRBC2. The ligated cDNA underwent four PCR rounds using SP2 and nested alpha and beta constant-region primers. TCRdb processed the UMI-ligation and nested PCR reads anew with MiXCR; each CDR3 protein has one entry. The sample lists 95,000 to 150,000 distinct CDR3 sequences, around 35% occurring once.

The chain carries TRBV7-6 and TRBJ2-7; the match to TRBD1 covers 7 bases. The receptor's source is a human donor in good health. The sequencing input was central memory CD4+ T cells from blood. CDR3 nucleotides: TGTGCCAGCAGCTCCCCGGGACAGACCTACGAGCAGTACTTC. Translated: CASSSPGQTYEQYF.